Shown below are 32 T cell receptor beta chains from a single sample sequenced in a study of blood T cell repertoires in COVID-19. Assay: immunoSEQ multiplex PCR; the TCRdb copy retains only in-frame clones and omits some. The sample has approximately 300,000 clones, approximately 90% seen once. Sequencing used PBMCs or T cells enriched from blood (not recorded which). Receptors were obtained from a woman aged 18-35 years who had recovered from COVID-19.

This clone was picked up one time. The rearrangement joins TRBV6-2 or TRBV6-3 to TRBJ1-2; TRBD1 might be the D (6 bases). This CDR3 is 13 amino acids long. Trimming took 5 bases from V and 4 from J, leaving 11 bases between them. Looked up from germline, CDR1 is MNHEY and CDR2 is SVGEGT. The CDR3 region is CASSQTGSYGYTF. DNA for the CDR3: TGTGCCAGCAGTCAGACAGGAAGCTATGGCTACACCTTC.

This CDR3 reads CASSEDRAYQPQHF. The CDR3 nucleotides are TGTGCCAGCAGTGAGGACAGGGCTTATCAGCCCCAGCATTTT. The gene calls are TRBV2 and TRBJ1-5, with 8 bases aligning to TRBD1. Per germline, CDR1 SNHLY and CDR2 FYNNEI. This CDR3 contains 14 residues. The V and J ends lost 3 bases and 5 bases, in that order; junction bases with no gene match: 3. Together with reference TRBV2 and TRBJ1-5, the CDR3 gives the full variable domain: EPEVTQTPSHQVTQMGQEVILRCVPISNHLYFYWYRQILGQKVEFLVSFYNNEISEKSEIFDDQFSVERPDGSNFTLKIRSTKLEDSAMYFCASSEDRAYQPQHFGDGTRLSIL.

This clone showed up just a few times. The chain employs TRBV28 and TRBJ2-7, with D possibly being TRBD2 (5 bases). Trimming pared 5 bases from V and 7 bases from J, leaving 12 bases between. The CDR3 is 12 amino acids. Germline CDR1 MDHEN, CDR2 SYDVKM. The CDR3 DNA reads TGTGCCAGCAGTCGCTACAGAGGGGAGCAGTACTTC. It yields the protein CASSRYRGEQYF.

The chain recombines TRBV27 with TRBJ1-5; TRBD1 is a possible D gene (5 bases). This CDR3 spans 15 amino acids. Trimming removed 3 bases from V and 5 bases from J, with 14 bases in between. From germline, CDR1 is MNHEY and CDR2 SMNVEV (reference sequence). CDR3 protein: CASSLAGPFHQPQHF. CDR3 DNA: TGTGCCAGCAGTTTGGCAGGGCCGTTCCATCAGCCCCAGCATTTT.

The chain has TRBV14 and TRBJ1-4; D unresolved. The V end was cut by 0 bases, the J end by 8 bases, with 7 bases between. CDR3 length: 13 residues. The germline V gene encodes CDR1 SGHDN and CDR2 FVKESK. CDR3 amino acids: CASSQETYEKLFF. In DNA, the CDR3 is TGTGCCAGCAGCCAAGAAACATACGAAAAACTGTTTTTT.

The chain couples TRBV5-1 to TRBJ1-2; 7 nucleotides agree with TRBD1. CDR1 SGHRS and CDR2 YFSETQ come from the germline V gene. The CDR3 has 16 amino acids. V shed 4 bases, J shed 4 bases, and the junction held 13 bases outside the gene matches. In nucleotides, the CDR3 is TGCGCCAGCAGCAATGGGGGGACAGACAGACTCTATGGCTACACCTTC. Its translation is CASSNGGTDRLYGYTF.

The V gene is TRBV5-1, the J gene TRBJ1-2; 9 bases are shared with TRBD1. Germline CDR1 reads SGHRS; CDR2 reads YFSETQ. Trimming cost V 5 bases and J 6 bases; bases outside gene matches: 11. The CDR3 loop spans 15 amino acids. CDR3 in DNA: TGCGCCAGCAGTTCCCTTACCGGGACAGGGAATGGCTACACCTTC. It is translated as CASSSLTGTGNGYTF.

This clone was recorded once. V gene TRBV27 combines with J gene TRBJ2-1; maybe TRBD1 (5 bases). The CDR3 runs to 14 residues. Trimming left V 1 base short and J 4 bases short, with 8 bases between. Germline lookup yields CDR1 MNHEY and CDR2 SMNVEV (reference sequence). The CDR3 DNA reads as TGTGCCAGCAGTTTATTCGACAGTTACAATGAGCAGTTCTTC. This translates into CASSLFDSYNEQFF.

The gene calls are TRBV19 and TRBJ1-5; possible D gene TRBD1, 6 bases. Trimming removed 3 bases from V and 6 bases from J, with 12 bases in between. This CDR3 comprises 14 residues. Germline V lookup: CDR1 LNHDA, CDR2 SQIVND (reference sequence). The CDR3 region has the DNA TGTGCCAGTAGTATTGGGGGGGGCGGTCAGCCCCAGCATTTT. This gives the protein CASSIGGGGQPQHF.

The chain uses TRBV19 and TRBJ1-5, with 8 bases matching TRBD1. The CDR3 totals 16 residues. The V gene's germline CDR1 is LNHDA and CDR2 SQIVND (reference sequence). The ends lost 7 bases at V and 5 bases at J; junction bases unmatched: 13. The CDR3 region has the DNA TGTGCCAGTAAAAATTCCGGACAGGGAGCTTATCAGCCCCAGCATTTT. As protein: CASKNSGQGAYQPQHF.

The rearrangement joins TRBV28 to TRBJ1-2, with unresolved D. This CDR3 is built from 15 residues. Trimming took off 5 bases at V and 4 bases at J, with 17 bases between the two ends. In germline, CDR1 is MDHEN, CDR2 SYDVKM. The CDR3, as DNA: TGTGCCAGCAGTCGCCCCCCGGGTTCGGGCTATGGCTACACCTTC. Its translation: CASSRPPGSGYGYTF.

The gene calls are TRBV4-1 and TRBJ2-7; tentative D call: TRBD2 (5 bases). CDR1 and CDR2 from the germline V gene are MGHRA and YSYEKL. The CDR3 is made up of 16 amino acids. Trimming removed 1 base at V and 2 bases at J, with 15 bases between. CDR3 sequence reads: CASSQVVTAVPYEQYF. DNA for the CDR3: TGCGCCAGCAGCCAAGTAGTTACAGCGGTTCCCTACGAGCAGTACTTC.

The chain carries TRBV24-1 and TRBJ2-1, with 7 bases fitting TRBD1. The CDR3 consists of 15 residues. J was trimmed by 5 bases and V by 3 bases; bases with no gene match: 6. Looked up from germline, CDR1 is KGHDR and CDR2 is SFDVKD. The CDR3 DNA reads as TGTGCCACCAGTGATGCAGGGGGAGTCCACAATGAGCAGTTCTTC. Its protein is CATSDAGGVHNEQFF.

V and J are TRBV7-9 and TRBJ1-3, with 8 bases identical to TRBD1. V shed 2 bases and J 2 bases; nucleotides not matched to a gene: 2. The germline CDR1 and CDR2 sequences are SEHNR and FQNEAQ (reference sequence). The CDR3 consists of 15 residues. Written as DNA, the CDR3 is TGTGCCAGCAGCTTACCCAGGGGGCCTGGAAACACCATATATTTT. It encodes CASSLPRGPGNTIYF.

The chain joins TRBV7-9 to TRBJ2-2; TRBD1 matches at 11 bases. The length of the CDR3 is 16 residues. V gave up 5 bases and J gave up 5 bases; unmatched junction bases: 7. CDR1 is SEHNR and CDR2 is FQNEAQ in the germline V gene (reference sequence). The CDR3: CASSPRTGGWTGELFF. CDR3 nucleotide sequence: TGTGCCAGCAGCCCCCGGACAGGGGGCTGGACCGGGGAGCTGTTTTTT.

Here the CDR3 reads CASKREGRGGDGYTF. For the CDR3, the DNA is TGCGCCAGCAAAAGGGAGGGCAGGGGAGGAGATGGCTACACCTTC. The rearrangement joins TRBV4-1 to TRBJ1-2; D may be TRBD1 (6 bases). V was trimmed by 7 bases and J by 6 bases, leaving 21 bases between them. The CDR3 is 15 amino acids. Germline loops: CDR1 MGHRA, CDR2 YSYEKL.

This chain links TRBV3-1 (or the pseudogene TRBV3-2) with TRBJ1-2, with a weak D call TRBD1 (6 bases). Trimming took 3 bases from V and 6 from J, leaving 17 bases between them. CDR3 length: 15 residues. Germline V gene lookup returns CDR1 LGHDT and CDR2 YNNKEL (reference sequence). CDR3 DNA sequence: TGTGCCAGCAGCCATAGAACAGGGTTGAAGGATGGCTACACCTTC. Translating it yields CASSHRTGLKDGYTF.

This sequence joins TRBV5-4 and TRBJ2-7; 7 bases match TRBD1. The CDR3 is 15 amino acids. The V and J ends lost 0 bases and 7 bases, in that order; junction bases with no gene match: 10. CDR1 is SGHNT and CDR2 is YYREEE in the germline V gene (reference sequence). CDR3 residues: CASSLVGGDLGEQYF. The CDR3 nucleotides read TGTGCCAGCAGCTTGGTAGGGGGCGATCTGGGAGAGCAGTACTTC.

The rearrangement links TRBV25-1 to TRBJ1-4; 8 nucleotides line up with TRBD1. V trimming: 4 bases; J trimming: 7 bases; junction bases outside the gene matches: 8. Germline CDR1 is MGHDK and CDR2 is SYGVNS. There are 15 residues in the CDR3. CDR3 coding DNA: TGTGCCAGCAGTGCCTTACAGGGGGGAGGTGAAAAACTGTTTTTT. This encodes CASSALQGGGEKLFF.

The chain joins TRBV18 to TRBJ1-6; 10 bases map to TRBD1. Germline CDR1 reads KGHSH; CDR2 reads LQKENI. The J segment lost 7 bases and the V segment lost 10 bases, leaving 10 bases of the junction unmatched. This CDR3 is built from 15 residues. DNA for the CDR3: TGTGCCACCTCGACGGGACAGGGGTCGAATTCACCCCTCCACTTT. Its protein is CATSTGQGSNSPLHF.

This sequence joins TRBV10-2 and TRBJ2-7, with D possibly matching TRBD1 (6 bases). The CDR3 runs 18 residues. Germline values: CDR1 WSHSY, CDR2 SAAADI. V was pared by 2 bases and J by 7 bases, with 27 bases between. Written as DNA, the CDR3 is TGCGCCAGCAGTGAGCCCGGTAAGAGGTGGCAGGGGTCTGGAGAGCAGTACTTC. Translating gives CASSEPGKRWQGSGEQYF.

This clone was seen only a few times. This sequence joins TRBV28 and TRBJ1-1, with D perhaps TRBD1 (6 bases). Germline V gene lookup returns CDR1 MDHEN and CDR2 SYDVKM. V was shortened by 4 bases and J by 1 base, with 16 bases between the two germline ends. The CDR3 extends over 16 amino acids. DNA for the CDR3: TGTGCCAGCAGTTCCCACGGGCTGGGGGCGAACACTGAAGCTTTCTTT. Its translation: CASSSHGLGANTEAFF.

The chain is built from TRBV20-1 and TRBJ2-1; D remains ambiguous. The CDR3 has 11 amino acids. V gave up 5 bases and J gave up 6 bases, with 8 bases separating them. Germline CDR1 and CDR2: DFQATT and SNEGSKA (reference sequence). The CDR3 DNA reads TGCAGTGCTCAGGTCCGCAATGAGCAGTTCTTC. Encoded protein: CSAQVRNEQFF.

The genes are TRBV3-1 (or the pseudogene TRBV3-2) and TRBJ1-4; D not resolved. Trimming shortened V by 4 bases and J by 4 bases, and 13 bases separated the two germline ends. CDR3 size: 15 residues. Germline CDR1 reads LGHDT; CDR2 reads YNNKEL (reference sequence). CDR3 bases: TGTGCCAGCAGCCCCCGGGCGGGGAATAATGAAAAACTGTTTTTT. Its translation: CASSPRAGNNEKLFF.

The V gene is TRBV27, the J gene TRBJ2-3; perhaps TRBD2 as D (6 bases). The V gene lost 4 bases and the J gene lost 0 bases, with 11 bases spanning the gap. Germline V gives CDR1 MNHEY, CDR2 SMNVEV (reference sequence). This CDR3 is built from 15 residues. CDR3 DNA: TGTGCCAGCAGTTCCGTAGCGGTTAGCACAGATACGCAGTATTTT. As protein: CASSSVAVSTDTQYF.

V usage is TRBV30 and J usage is TRBJ1-5; D is unclear. The CDR3 is 14 amino acids. Germline V CDR1 and CDR2: GTSNPN, SVGIG (reference sequence). V was clipped by 0 bases and J by 6 bases, with 12 bases between them. CDR3 nucleotides: TGTGCCTGGAGTGTTACGGGGAAGGGTCAGCCCCAGCATTTT. It is translated as CAWSVTGKGQPQHF.

The chain's CDR3 is CASSAAGTGLEPLHF. CDR3 sequence (DNA): TGTGCCAGCAGTGCTGCCGGGACAGGTCTCGAACCCCTCCACTTT. The V call is TRBV6-4, the J call TRBJ1-6; 8 bases fit TRBD1. Germline assignment: CDR1 MRHNA and CDR2 SNTAGT. The CDR3 has 15 amino acids. J was trimmed by 12 bases and V by 4 bases; bases with no gene match: 11.

The sample holds one count of this clone. The chain links TRBV18 to TRBJ1-2; TRBD1 aligns across 8 bases. V dropped 6 bases and J dropped 7; count of bases not matched to a gene: 7. The CDR3 spans 13 residues. CDR1 and CDR2 from the germline V gene are KGHSH and LQKENI. This chain's CDR3 is CASSAGTGGGYTF. The DNA for the CDR3 is TGTGCCAGCTCGGCCGGGACAGGCGGTGGCTACACCTTC.

With regard to this clone: The sample contains more than one DNA sequence encoding this CDR3. The chain employs TRBV9 and TRBJ2-3; a possible D gene is TRBD2 (7 bases). Germline-derived CDR1 and CDR2 are SGDLS and YYNGEE. CDR3 length equals 15 residues. V lost 2 bases and J 2 bases, leaving 12 bases between the germline ends. CDR3 amino acids: CASSVGGGYTDTQYF. CDR3 nucleotides: TGTGCCAGCAGCGTCGGCGGGGGCTACACAGATACGCAGTATTTT.

The CDR3 loop reads CASSAGTGSYEQYF. The CDR3, as DNA: TGTGCCAGCAGCGCCGGGACAGGGTCCTACGAGCAGTACTTC. The chain has TRBV11-2 and TRBJ2-7, with 9 nucleotides matching TRBD1. The ends lost 5 bases at V and 1 base at J; junction bases unmatched: 3. Germline CDR1 and CDR2: SGHAT and FQNNGV. The CDR3 consists of 14 residues.

The V call is TRBV18, the J call TRBJ1-2; 9 positions agree with TRBD1. V trimming: 5 bases; J trimming: 7 bases; junction bases outside the gene matches: 5. The V gene's germline CDR1 is KGHSH and CDR2 LQKENI. The CDR3 has 13 residues. CDR3 sequence reads: CASSEQGAGGYTF. CDR3 nucleotides: TGTGCCAGCTCAGAACAGGGGGCCGGTGGCTACACCTTC.

The chain links TRBV3-1 (or the pseudogene TRBV3-2) to TRBJ2-4, with D uncertain. CDR1 is LGHDT and CDR2 is YNNKEL in the germline V gene (reference sequence). This CDR3 is built from 14 residues. V was clipped by 4 bases and J by 7 bases, with 14 bases between them. CDR3 amino acids: CASSPRDTSNIQYF. CDR3 sequence (DNA): TGTGCCAGCAGCCCTCGAGACACCTCCAACATTCAGTACTTC.